The text below deals with one TCR beta chain. What it recognizes is unknown. The repertoire was sequenced with immunoSEQ multiplex PCR; TCRdb's copy has only in-frame clones and lacks some. In the table there are over 100,000 clones, around 95% of which are singletons. This record comes from a study of graft-versus-host responses after intestinal transplantation. Study at large: Each recipient received a multivisceral, liver-intestinal, or isolated intestinal graft. Anti-thymocyte globulin served as induction for all recipients, who then took tacrolimus and steroids for about three years. Broader study findings: GvH clones detected in recipient marrow included some appearing first in ileum or blood.

The CDR3 consists of 14 residues. Germline loops: CDR1 SNHLY, CDR2 FYNNEI. After removal of 6 bases from V and 3 bases from J, the junction contained 7 bases not matched to a gene. V is TRBV2 and J is TRBJ2-7; TRBD2 agrees at 8 bases. The material was unstimulated CD8+ T cells sorted from spleen or lymph node cells, obtained before intestinal transplant. The receptor's source is a human donor who received an intestinal transplant. The CDR3 here is CASRGLESVYEQYF. The DNA of the CDR3 is TGTGCCAGCAGGGGACTAGAGTCCGTCTACGAGCAGTACTTC. Looking up the rest from reference TRBV2 and TRBJ2-7 gives the full variable domain: EPEVTQTPSHQVTQMGQEVILRCVPISNHLYFYWYRQILGQKVEFLVSFYNNEISEKSEIFDDQFSVERPDGSNFTLKIRSTKLEDSAMYFCASRGLESVYEQYFGPGTRLTVT.